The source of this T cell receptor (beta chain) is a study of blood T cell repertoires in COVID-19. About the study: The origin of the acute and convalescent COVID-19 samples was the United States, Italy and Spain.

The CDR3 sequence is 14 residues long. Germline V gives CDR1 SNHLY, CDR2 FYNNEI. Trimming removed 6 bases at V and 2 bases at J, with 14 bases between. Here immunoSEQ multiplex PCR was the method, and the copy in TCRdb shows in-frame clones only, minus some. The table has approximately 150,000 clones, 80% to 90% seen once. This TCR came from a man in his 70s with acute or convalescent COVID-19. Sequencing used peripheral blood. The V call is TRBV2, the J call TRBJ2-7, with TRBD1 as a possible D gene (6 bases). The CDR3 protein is CASRARQVPYEQYF. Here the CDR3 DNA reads TGTGCCAGCAGAGCACGACAGGTGCCCTACGAGCAGTACTTC. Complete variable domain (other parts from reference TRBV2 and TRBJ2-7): EPEVTQTPSHQVTQMGQEVILRCVPISNHLYFYWYRQILGQKVEFLVSFYNNEISEKSEIFDDQFSVERPDGSNFTLKIRSTKLEDSAMYFCASRARQVPYEQYFGPGTRLTVT.